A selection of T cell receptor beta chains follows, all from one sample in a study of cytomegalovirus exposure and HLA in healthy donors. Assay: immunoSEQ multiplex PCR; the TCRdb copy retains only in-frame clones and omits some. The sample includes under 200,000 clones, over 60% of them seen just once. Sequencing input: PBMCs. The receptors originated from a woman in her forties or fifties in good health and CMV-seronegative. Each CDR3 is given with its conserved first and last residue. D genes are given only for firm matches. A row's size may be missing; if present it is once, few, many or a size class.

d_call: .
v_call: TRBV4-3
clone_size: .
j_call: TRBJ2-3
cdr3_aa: CASSQRVGTDTQYF
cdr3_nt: TGCGCCAGCAGCCAGAGGGTTGGCACAGATACGCAGTATTTT

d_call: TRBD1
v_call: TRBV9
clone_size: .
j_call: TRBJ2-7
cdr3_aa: CASSPTGLVAEQYF
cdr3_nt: TGTGCCAGCAGCCCGACAGGGTTGGTTGCCGAGCAGTACTTC

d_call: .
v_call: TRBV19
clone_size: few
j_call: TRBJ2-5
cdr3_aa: CASSMGTSQETQYF
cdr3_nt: TGTGCCAGTAGTATGGGAACTAGCCAAGAGACCCAGTACTTC

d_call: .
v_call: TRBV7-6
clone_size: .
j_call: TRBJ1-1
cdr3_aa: CASSSGLSNTEAFF
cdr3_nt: TGTGCCAGCAGCTCGGGACTCTCGAACACTGAAGCTTTCTTT

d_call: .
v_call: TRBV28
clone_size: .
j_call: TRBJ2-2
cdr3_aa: CASSVLIGGSIGELFF
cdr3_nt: TGTGCCAGCAGTGTCCTAATCGGGGGTAGTATCGGGGAGCTGTTTTTT

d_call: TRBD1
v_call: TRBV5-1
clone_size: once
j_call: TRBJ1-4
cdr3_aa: CASSWTGVGEKLFF
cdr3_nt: TGCGCCAGCAGCTGGACAGGGGTAGGGGAAAAACTGTTTTTT

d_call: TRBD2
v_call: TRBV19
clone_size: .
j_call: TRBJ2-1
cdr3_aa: CASSRGGAGGPGEQFF
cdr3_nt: TGTGCCAGTAGTCGAGGGGGAGCGGGAGGTCCCGGTGAGCAGTTCTTC

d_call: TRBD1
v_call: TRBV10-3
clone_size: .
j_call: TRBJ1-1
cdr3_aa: CAISGGQANTEAFF
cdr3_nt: TGTGCCATCAGTGGAGGACAGGCAAACACTGAAGCTTTCTTT

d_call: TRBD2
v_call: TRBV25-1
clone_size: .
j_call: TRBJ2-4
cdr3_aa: CASSEGTSGAAKNIQYF
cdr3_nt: TGTGCCAGCAGTGAAGGGACTAGCGGGGCGGCCAAAAACATTCAGTACTTC

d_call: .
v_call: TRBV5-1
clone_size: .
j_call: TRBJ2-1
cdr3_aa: CASSLVSVGHNEQFF
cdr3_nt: TGCGCCAGCAGCTTGGTCAGCGTGGGTCACAATGAGCAGTTCTTC

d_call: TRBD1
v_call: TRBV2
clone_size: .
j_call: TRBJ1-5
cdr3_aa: CASKGRGINQPQHF
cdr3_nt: TGTGCCAGCAAGGGCAGGGGGATAAATCAGCCCCAGCATTTT

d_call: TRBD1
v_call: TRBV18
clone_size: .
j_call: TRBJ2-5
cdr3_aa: CASSPGQGDETQYF
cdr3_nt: TGTGCCAGCTCACCAGGACAGGGCGACGAGACCCAGTACTTC

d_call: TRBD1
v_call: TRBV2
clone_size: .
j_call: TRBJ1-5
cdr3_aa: CASRQGESRDQPQHF
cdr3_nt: TGTGCCAGCAGACAGGGGGAGAGTCGCGATCAGCCCCAGCATTTT

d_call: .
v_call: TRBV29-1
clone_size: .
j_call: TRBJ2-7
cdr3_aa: CSVVSRGIYEQYF
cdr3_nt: TGCAGCGTTGTATCGAGGGGGATATACGAGCAGTACTTC

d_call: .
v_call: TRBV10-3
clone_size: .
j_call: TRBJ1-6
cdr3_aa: CAISESSGGLNSPLHF
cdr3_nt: TGTGCCATCAGTGAGTCGTCGGGGGGGCTCAATTCACCCCTCCACTTT

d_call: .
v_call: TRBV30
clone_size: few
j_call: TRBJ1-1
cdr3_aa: CAWKGRGSTEAFF
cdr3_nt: TGTGCCTGGAAAGGGCGGGGATCCACTGAAGCTTTCTTT

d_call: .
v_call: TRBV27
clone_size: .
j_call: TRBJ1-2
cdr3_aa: CASSSGWLGGYTF
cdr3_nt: TGTGCCAGCAGTTCGGGATGGTTGGGTGGCTACACCTTC

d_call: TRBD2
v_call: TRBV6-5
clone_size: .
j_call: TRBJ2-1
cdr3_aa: CASKGSGGAYNEQFF
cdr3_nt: TGTGCCAGCAAGGGTAGCGGGGGGGCCTACAATGAGCAGTTCTTC

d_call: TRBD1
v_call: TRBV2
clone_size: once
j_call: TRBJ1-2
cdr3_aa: CASTPETGGNYGYTF
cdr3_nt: TGTGCCAGCACCCCAGAGACAGGGGGCAACTATGGCTACACCTTC

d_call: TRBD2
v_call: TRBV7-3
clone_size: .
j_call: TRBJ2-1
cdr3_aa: CASSPPSFGTSGRMPFYNEQFF
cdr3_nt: TGTGCCAGCAGCCCCCCCTCATTCGGGACTAGCGGGAGAATGCCCTTCTACAATGAGCAGTTCTTC

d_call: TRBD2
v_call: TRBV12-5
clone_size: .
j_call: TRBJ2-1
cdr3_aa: CASGLGLAGNNEQFF
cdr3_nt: TGTGCTAGTGGTTTGGGACTAGCGGGGAACAATGAGCAGTTCTTC

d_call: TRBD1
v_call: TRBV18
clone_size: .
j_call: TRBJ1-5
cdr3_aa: CASSPGQGRNQPQHF
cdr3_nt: TGTGCCAGCTCCCCGGGACAGGGTCGAAATCAGCCCCAGCATTTT

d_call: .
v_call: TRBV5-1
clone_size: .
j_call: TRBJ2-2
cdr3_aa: CASSLSGSGELFF
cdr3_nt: TGCGCCAGCAGCTTGTCGGGTTCCGGGGAGCTGTTTTTT

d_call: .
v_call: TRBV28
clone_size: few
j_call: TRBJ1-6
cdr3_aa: CASSLRQALLHF
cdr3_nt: TGTGCCAGCAGCCTCCGGCAGGCACTCCTCCACTTT

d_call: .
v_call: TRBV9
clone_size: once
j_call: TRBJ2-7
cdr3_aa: CASSVGWGTLAEQYF
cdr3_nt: TGTGCCAGCAGCGTAGGGTGGGGGACTCTCGCCGAGCAGTACTTC

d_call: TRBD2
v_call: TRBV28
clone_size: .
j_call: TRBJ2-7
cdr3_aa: CASSLPAGGLYEQYF
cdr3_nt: TGTGCCAGCAGTTTACCAGCGGGAGGTCTCTACGAGCAGTACTTC

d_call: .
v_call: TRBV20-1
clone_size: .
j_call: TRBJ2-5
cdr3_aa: CSASSWTQYF
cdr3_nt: TGCAGTGCTAGTTCGTGGACCCAGTACTTC

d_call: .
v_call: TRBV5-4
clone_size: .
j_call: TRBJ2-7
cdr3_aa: CASSFLLATEQYF
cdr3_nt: TGTGCCAGCAGCTTTTTACTAGCCACCGAGCAGTACTTC

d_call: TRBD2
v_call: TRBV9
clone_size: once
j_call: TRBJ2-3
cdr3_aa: CASSVGLAGGTDTQYF
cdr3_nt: TGTGCCAGCAGCGTAGGACTAGCGGGGGGCACAGATACGCAGTATTTT

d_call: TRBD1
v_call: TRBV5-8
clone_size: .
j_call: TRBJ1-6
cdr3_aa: CASSSGQGRSSYNSPLHF
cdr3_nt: TGTGCCAGCAGCTCAGGACAGGGGCGGAGCTCCTATAATTCACCCCTCCACTTT